These 28 T cell receptor beta chains originate from one sample sequenced in a study of T cells in Graves' hyperthyroidism and ophthalmopathy. RNA transcripts served as the template for amplifying TCR beta CDR3 regions. HTBI primers were employed in a first-round RT-PCR of the TCR CDR3. From the multiplex PCR reads, TCRdb called clonotypes with MiXCR, one entry per CDR3 protein. Among fewer than 200,000 distinct CDR3 sequences listed, about 9% were seen once. Material for sequencing was blood. These TCRs come from a woman aged 18 to 35 with Graves' hyperthyroidism that later progressed to Graves' ophthalmopathy.

This chain links TRBV3-1 with TRBJ2-2, with D perhaps matching TRBD1 or TRBD2 (5 bases each). The germline CDR1 and CDR2 sequences are LGHDT and YNNKEL (reference sequence). The V and J ends lost 7 bases and 1 base respectively, with 10 bases between them. The CDR3 consists of 14 residues. The CDR3 protein is CASNPGGNTGELFF. In DNA form, the CDR3 reads TGTGCCAGCAACCCTGGGGGGAACACCGGGGAGCTGTTTTTT.

This clonotype has a handful of counts. V and J are TRBV19 and TRBJ2-7, with D possibly TRBD2 on 7 matching bases. CDR3 length: 13 amino acids. Trimming left V 7 bases short and J 3 bases short, with 13 bases between. In germline, CDR1 is LNHDA, CDR2 SQIVND (reference sequence). The CDR3 DNA follows: TGTGCCAGTATGGGGGCTAGCGGCTACGAGCAGTACTTC. Amino acids: CASMGASGYEQYF. Full variable domain (rest looked up from reference TRBV19 and TRBJ2-7): DGGITQSPKYLFRKEGQNVTLSCEQNLNHDAMYWYRQDPGQGLRLIYYSQIVNDFQKGDIAEGYSVSREKKESFPLTVTSAQKNPTAFYLCASMGASGYEQYFGPGTRLTVT.

This clonotype was recorded many times. The chain's CDR3 is CASSLTSGGYARETQYF. The CDR3 nucleotides read TGTGCCAGCAGCTTAACTAGCGGGGGGTACGCTAGGGAGACCCAGTACTTC. The chain has TRBV7-2 and TRBJ2-5; 12 bases agree with TRBD2. J gave up 5 bases and V 2 bases, and 9 bases lay outside the gene matches. This CDR3 has 17 amino acids. Germline V lookup: CDR1 SGHTA, CDR2 FQGNSA.

This clonotype was found many times. The chain links TRBV27 to TRBJ1-5, with 10 bases lining up with TRBD1. J lost 2 bases, V lost 4 bases, and 8 bases had no gene match. Germline CDR1 reads MNHEY; CDR2 reads SMNVEV (reference sequence). The CDR3 consists of 17 residues. Here the CDR3 DNA reads TGTGCCAGCAGTTCCGGGACAGGGGCCAGCGGCAATCAGCCCCAGCATTTT. Its translation is CASSSGTGASGNQPQHF.

This chain connects TRBV2 to TRBJ2-7; D gene ambiguous. The V gene's germline CDR1 is SNHLY and CDR2 FYNNEI. V dropped 6 bases and J dropped 0 bases, with 15 bases sitting between them. CDR3 length: 15 amino acids. The CDR3 spells CASSATESSSYEQYF. Written as DNA, the CDR3 is TGTGCCAGCAGCGCCACAGAGAGCAGCTCCTACGAGCAGTACTTC.

This clonotype was observed at least ten times. The chain employs TRBV2 and TRBJ1-5, with 7 bases matching TRBD1. Germline lookup yields CDR1 SNHLY and CDR2 FYNNEI. The CDR3 runs 12 residues. Trimming removed 6 bases from V and 5 bases from J; junction bases left unmatched: 1. As DNA, the CDR3 is TGTGCCAGCAGCCAGGGGGATCAGCCCCAGCATTTT. Encoded protein: CASSQGDQPQHF.

The gene calls are TRBV15 and TRBJ1-5, with no clear D. The CDR3 has 12 residues. Trimming stripped 8 bases from V and 4 bases from J, with 9 bases between. CDR1 and CDR2 (germline): LNHNV, YYDKDF (reference sequence). DNA of the CDR3: TGTGCCACCTCGGCAGGTAATCAGCCCCAGCATTTT. As protein: CATSAGNQPQHF.

Ten or more counts support this clonotype. This chain links TRBV11-3 with TRBJ1-5; D is ambiguous. This CDR3 comprises 17 residues. With 4 bases removed from V and 0 bases from J, the gap between germline ends came to 16 bases. The germline V gene has CDR1 SGHNT and CDR2 YENEEA. CDR3 loop: CASSSRSQDYSNQPQHF. DNA of the CDR3: TGTGCCAGCAGCTCGCGTTCCCAGGACTATAGCAATCAGCCCCAGCATTTT.

This clonotype was picked up many times. This chain connects TRBV6-1 to TRBJ1-1, with no clear D. The CDR3 contains 13 residues. Trimming took 6 bases from V and 6 from J, leaving 14 bases between them. Germline values: CDR1 MNHNS, CDR2 SASEGT. For the CDR3, the DNA is TGTGCCAGCAGCCTATTATCCACAGCTGAAGCTTTCTTT. This encodes CASSLLSTAEAFF.

J is TRBJ2-5 and V is TRBV6-2 or TRBV6-3; D is unresolved. The V end was cut by 8 bases, the J end by 4 bases, with 14 bases between. The CDR3 loop spans 13 amino acids. Per germline, CDR1 MNHEY and CDR2 SVGEGT. CDR3 region: CASAPRLGETQYF. In DNA, the CDR3 is TGTGCCAGCGCCCCCCGGTTAGGAGAGACCCAGTACTTC.

Ten or more counts support this clonotype. The genes are TRBV6-1 and TRBJ1-1; the D is unclear. Between the trimmed V and J ends, which lost 3 bases and 0 bases, there was a span of 2 bases. The germline V gene encodes CDR1 MNHNS and CDR2 SASEGT. This CDR3 is built from 12 residues. CDR3 bases: TGTGCCAGCAGTGAGGTGAACACTGAAGCTTTCTTT. Translating it yields CASSEVNTEAFF.

This clonotype was seen at least ten times. The chain carries TRBV2 and TRBJ2-7; D possibly corresponds to TRBD2 (5 bases). Germline V lookup: CDR1 SNHLY, CDR2 FYNNEI. The CDR3 runs to 16 residues. V lost 6 bases and J 2 bases, leaving 20 bases between the germline ends. CDR3 in DNA: TGTGCCAGCAGAACCCCACTAGGGAGTGCGGCCTACGAGCAGTACTTC. Translation: CASRTPLGSAAYEQYF.

This clonotype was seen repeatedly, ten times or more. The chain couples TRBV5-6 to TRBJ2-3, with 10 nucleotides matching TRBD2. The CDR3 contains 16 residues. V shed 0 bases, J shed 2 bases, and the junction held 3 bases outside the gene matches. Germline values: CDR1 SGHDT, CDR2 YYEEEE. DNA of the CDR3: TGTGCCAGCAGCTTGGCTCTAGCGGGAGCCACAGATACGCAGTATTTT. Translation gives CASSLALAGATDTQYF.

In this sample, this clonotype turned up many times. The chain joins TRBV10-3 to TRBJ1-2, with TRBD1 matching over 9 bases. Trimming cost V 5 bases and J 8 bases; bases outside gene matches: 12. This CDR3 has 15 residues. Germline V gene data show CDR1 as ENHRY and CDR2 as SYGVKD. The DNA for the CDR3 is TGTGCCATCAGTACCCTGCCGGGACAGGGTCAAGGCTACACCTTC. Protein: CAISTLPGQGQGYTF.

This clonotype was detected a few times. The chain employs TRBV13 and TRBJ1-6; D may be TRBD1 (5 bases). Per the germline V gene, CDR1 is PRHDT and CDR2 is FYEKMQ (reference sequence). The CDR3 loop spans 17 amino acids. Deletions cut 5 bases from V and 5 bases from J, with 19 bases between. Here the CDR3 reads CASSPLRDRSDNSPLHF. DNA of the CDR3: TGTGCCAGCAGCCCCTTAAGGGACCGAAGCGATAATTCACCCCTCCACTTT.

This clonotype was recorded a few times. The chain has TRBV5-4 and TRBJ1-2, with D unclear. V dropped 4 bases and J dropped 0 bases, with 13 bases sitting between them. The CDR3 spans 15 residues. Germline loops: CDR1 SGHNT, CDR2 YYREEE (reference sequence). The CDR3, as DNA: TGTGCCAGCAGCCCACCAGTAGGCCCTAACTATGGCTACACCTTC. Translation: CASSPPVGPNYGYTF. Full variable domain (outside the CDR3, taken from reference TRBV5-4 and TRBJ1-2): ETGVTQSPTHLIKTRGQQVTLRCSSQSGHNTVSWYQQALGQGPQFIFQYYREEENGRGNFPPRFSGLQFPNYSSELNVNALELDDSALYLCASSPPVGPNYGYTFGSGTRLTVV.

This clonotype occurred many times. The chain combines TRBV2 with TRBJ2-3, with 10 bases aligning to TRBD2. The V and J ends lost 5 bases and 4 bases, in that order; junction bases with no gene match: 9. This CDR3 spans 16 amino acids. Germline V CDR1 and CDR2: SNHLY, FYNNEI. The DNA for the CDR3 is TGTGCCAGCAGTAAAAGGACTAGCGGTGGGGCAGATACGCAGTATTTT. Its translation is CASSKRTSGGADTQYF.

This clonotype occurred many times. CDR3 in amino acids: CASSQRLKRGASSTDTQYF. CDR3 bases: TGTGCCAGCAGTCAACGACTAAAGCGGGGGGCTTCAAGCACAGATACGCAGTATTTT. The rearrangement joins TRBV3-1 to TRBJ2-3; TRBD2 aligns across 9 bases. The germline V gene has CDR1 LGHDT and CDR2 YNNKEL (reference sequence). V lost 6 bases, J lost 0 bases, and 16 bases stayed unmatched. The CDR3 sequence is 19 residues long.

This clonotype was counted many times. The V call is TRBV30, the J call TRBJ1-6; tentative D call: TRBD1 (5 bases). The CDR3 length is 14 residues. V was cut by 2 bases and J by 9 bases, with 14 bases left in between. The germline gives CDR1 GTSNPN, CDR2 SVGIG (reference sequence). For the CDR3, the DNA is TGTGCCTGGAGTCAGGGATTGAATTCTTCACCCCTCCACTTT. Translated: CAWSQGLNSSPLHF.

In this sample, this clonotype turned up many times. V usage is TRBV20-1 and J usage is TRBJ1-2; 7 bases agree with TRBD1. V shed 7 bases, J shed 2 bases, and the junction held 7 bases outside the gene matches. The length of the CDR3 is 13 residues. CDR1 is DFQATT, CDR2 SNEGSKA, per germline (reference sequence). The CDR3 DNA reads as TGCAGTGACGAGACAGGGCCAAACTATGGCTACACCTTC. This encodes CSDETGPNYGYTF.

Ten or more counts support this clonotype. The gene calls are TRBV20-1 and TRBJ1-1; D is undetermined. CDR3 size: 12 residues. CDR1 DFQATT and CDR2 SNEGSKA come from the germline V gene (reference sequence). V was cut by 1 base and J by 13 bases, with 16 bases left in between. In DNA, the CDR3 is TGCAGTGCTAGAGCGGTCAACGAAGGAAGTTTCTTT. Protein product: CSARAVNEGSFF.

Many counts were recorded for this clonotype. V and J are TRBV6-1 and TRBJ2-7; D is uncertain. The CDR3 loop spans 12 amino acids. Trimming pared 6 bases from V and 4 bases from J, leaving 10 bases between. The germline V gene encodes CDR1 MNHNS and CDR2 SASEGT. CDR3 sequence reads: CASRSTAYEQYF. DNA of the CDR3: TGTGCCAGCAGGTCGACTGCATACGAGCAGTACTTC.

This clonotype has a count of ten or more. The J gene is TRBJ2-5, the V gene TRBV12-3 or TRBV12-4; no clear D. The V gene lost 2 bases and the J gene lost 3 bases, with 10 bases spanning the gap. This CDR3 comprises 14 residues. CDR3 nucleotide sequence: TGTGCCAGCAGTTTATGGGCGGCTAAAGAGACCCAGTACTTC. Translation: CASSLWAAKETQYF.

This clonotype was found many times. The V and J genes are TRBV27 and TRBJ1-1; no reliable D call. The ends were cut back, 3 bases at V and 2 bases at J, with 13 bases in the middle. The CDR3 runs to 15 residues. Germline loops: CDR1 MNHEY, CDR2 SMNVEV (reference sequence). CDR3 sequence: CASSLSPSYNTEAFF. CDR3 DNA sequence: TGTGCCAGCAGTTTGTCTCCCTCTTATAACACTGAAGCTTTCTTT.

This clonotype was seen only a few times. The chain has TRBV19 and TRBJ2-1; the match to TRBD2 covers 13 bases. CDR3 length: 18 amino acids. Germline V lookup: CDR1 LNHDA, CDR2 SQIVND (reference sequence). The junction had 14 bases not matched to a gene; V was cut back by 4 bases and J by 8 bases. This CDR3 reads CASSKRGTSGNEIYEQFF. CDR3 sequence (DNA): TGTGCCAGTAGTAAGAGGGGGACTAGCGGGAATGAAATATATGAGCAGTTCTTC.

This clonotype was picked up many times. V is TRBV9 and J is TRBJ2-1, with 7 bases matching TRBD1. J was trimmed by 7 bases and V by 0 bases; bases with no gene match: 4. The germline V gene encodes CDR1 SGDLS and CDR2 YYNGEE. This CDR3 is built from 14 residues. The CDR3 DNA reads as TGTGCCAGCAGCGTAGAGGACAGGTCGAATGAGCAGTTCTTC. Residues: CASSVEDRSNEQFF.

At least ten counts were recorded for this clonotype. This rearrangement joins TRBV14 to TRBJ2-1, with 7 bases identical to TRBD2. V was pared by 2 bases and J by 3 bases, with 4 bases of the junction left unmatched. The CDR3 is made up of 15 amino acids. Germline CDR1 and CDR2: SGHDN and FVKESK. The CDR3 reads CASSQFSGVYNEQFF. The CDR3 nucleotides are TGTGCCAGCAGCCAATTCAGCGGGGTCTACAATGAGCAGTTCTTC. Variable domain in full (rest from reference TRBV14 and TRBJ2-1): EAGVTQFPSHSVIEKGQTVTLRCDPISGHDNLYWYRRVMGKEIKFLLHFVKESKQDESGMPNNRFLAERTGGTYSTLKVQPAELEDSGVYFCASSQFSGVYNEQFFGPGTRLTVL.

This clonotype is termed medium-sized. V is TRBV2 and J is TRBJ1-1; the D is unclear. The CDR3 covers 15 residues. Trimming took 5 bases from V and 0 from J, leaving 13 bases between them. Germline lookup yields CDR1 SNHLY and CDR2 FYNNEI. CDR3 residues: CASSINDKLNTEAFF. CDR3 in DNA: TGTGCCAGCAGTATAAACGACAAACTGAACACTGAAGCTTTCTTT.